The following is a TCR beta chain sequence with its context. This clonotype was observed a few times. Its antigen is not yet known. No base qualities exist here, and no much larger clone lies one base off it. Because this beta chain is a stray read in a library intended to capture alpha chains, its abundance should not be given much weight. This entry belongs to a study of spatial heterogeneity in lung cancer (dated by TCRdb to about 2019). Turning to the overall study: More beta-chain than alpha-chain transcripts were consistently detected, likely reflecting higher beta-chain transcript abundance. The study linked features of the TCR repertoire to counts of nonsynonymous mutations, which were determined by whole-exome sequencing of tumor tissue. In non-small cell lung cancer, the study made a quantitative comparison of TCR alpha and beta repertoires among multiple tumor regions, matched nontumor lung and blood. In tumor regions, TCR transcript counts showed a strong correlation with a T cell transcriptional module score from matched bulk RNA-seq. Both alpha and beta chains were TCR-sequenced in a few hundred tumor regions, roughly 70 matched nontumor lung samples and roughly 50 PBMC samples obtained at surgery. In the raw uncorrected reads, each unique combination of TCR and UMI appeared more than ten times on average. Beyond this particular receptor, the publication reports: The count of ubiquitous expanded TCRs correlated with the count of ubiquitous nonsynonymous mutations, and the count of regional expanded TCRs correlated with the count of regional nonsynonymous mutations. Additional single-cell paired TCR alpha and beta sequencing was considered necessary to confirm, at a functional level, the hypothesis that regional TCRs recognize regional mutations. A correlation was observed between the number of expanded intratumoral alpha and beta TCRs and the tumor nonsynonymous mutation count. TCR-seq coverage of tumor T cells was estimated at only approximately 7% for alpha chains and around 14% for beta chains.

This sample's time point label indicates: sample taken at primary tumor resection. Donors were around 71 patients with early-stage, untreated non-small cell lung cancer from the lung TRACERx cohort. TCR sequencing used whole RNA extracted from tumor and nontumor lung tissue, or from cryopreserved PBMC samples, without cell sorting. Only patients for whom sufficient RNA was available from at least two tumor regions were selected for TCR sequencing. Tumor and adjacent nontumor lung specimens were reviewed by a lung pathologist before selection. The library was built by means of 5' RACE. The instrument was a NextSeq 500. The TCR library protocol attached a unique molecular identifier to each TCR cDNA molecule to allow correction of PCR and sequencing errors. The original pipeline was this. Decombinator tools were used for TCR identification, UMI-based error correction and CDR3 extraction. Expanded TCRs were defined as those above a frequency of 2 per 1,000, corresponding to the top 1% of the tumor frequency distribution. Expanded tumor TCRs statistically deemed absent (corrected P<0.05) from at least one tumor region were classed as regional, and all other expanded tumor TCRs were classed as ubiquitous. Renyi diversity was calculated using the R vegan package after each repertoire was subsampled 100 times to 5,000 TCRs. To build CDR3 similarity networks, amino acid triplet string-kernel similarity was used, and CDR3s were connected when their pairwise similarity was above 0.82. TCRdb trimmed public reads at Q25 via fastp, called clones via MiXCR and kept in-frame beta chains. When rows share a CDR3 protein, they turn into one entry using the most common DNA and genes. These V and J calls derive from TCRdb rather than the authors' analysis. Present in this sample are approximately 11,000 distinct CDR3 sequences, under 6.5% of which were seen just once. The ten largest clones add up to around 12% of the sample.

V sheds 6 bases and J sheds 0 bases, leaving 15 bases between their ends. The CDR3 starts with the cysteine, ends with the phenylalanine, and has 14 residues. The entry retains the CDR3 DNA only, 42 bases that are in frame from base 1. Based on the germline V gene (reference sequence), the CDR1 and CDR2 sequences are DFQATT and SNEGSKA. The chain couples TRBV20-1 to TRBJ2-7; a weak D assignment points to TRBD2 (5 bases agree). Material: lung tumor tissue, obtained at surgery. The TCR was taken from a male donor with early-stage non-small cell lung cancer. The DNA reads TGCAGTGCCCCCTTTGGACGGGGCTCCTACGAGCAGTACTTC. Its protein reads: CSAPFGRGSYEQYF.